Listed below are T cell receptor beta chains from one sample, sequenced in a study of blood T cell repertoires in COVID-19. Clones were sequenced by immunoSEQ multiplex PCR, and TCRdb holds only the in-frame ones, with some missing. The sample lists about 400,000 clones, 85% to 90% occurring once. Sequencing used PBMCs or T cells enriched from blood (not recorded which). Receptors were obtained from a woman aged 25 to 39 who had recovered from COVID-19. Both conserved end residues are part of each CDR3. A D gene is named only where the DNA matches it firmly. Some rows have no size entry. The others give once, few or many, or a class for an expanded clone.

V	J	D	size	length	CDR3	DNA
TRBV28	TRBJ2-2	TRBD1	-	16	CASSRPGQGNTGELFF	TGTGCCAGCAGTCGTCCGGGACAGGGGAACACCGGGGAGCTGTTTTTT
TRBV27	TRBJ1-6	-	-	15	CASRLIGTPNSPLHF	TGTGCCAGCAGACTCATCGGGACACCAAATTCACCCCTCCACTTT
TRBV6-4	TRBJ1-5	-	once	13	CASSDDGNQPQHF	TGTGCCAGCAGTGACGACGGGAATCAGCCCCAGCATTTT
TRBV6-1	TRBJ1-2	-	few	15	CASSEALQAPYGYTF	TGTGCCAGCAGTGAAGCGCTGCAGGCACCCTATGGCTACACCTTC
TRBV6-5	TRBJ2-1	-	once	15	CASSRDMSSYNEQFF	TGTGCCAGCAGTCGGGACATGAGCTCCTACAATGAGCAGTTCTTC
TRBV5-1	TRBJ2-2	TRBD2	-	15	CASSLRLADIGELFF	TGCGCCAGCAGCTTGAGGCTAGCGGACATCGGGGAGCTGTTTTTT
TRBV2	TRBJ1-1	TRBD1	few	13	CASNHRGQGEAFF	TGTGCCAGCAACCACAGGGGGCAGGGTGAAGCTTTCTTT
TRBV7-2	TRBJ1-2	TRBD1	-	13	CASSFGTGYGYTF	TGTGCCAGCAGCTTCGGGACAGGCTATGGCTACACCTTC
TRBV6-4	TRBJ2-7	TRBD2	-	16	CASSDAGTSGIHEQYF	TGTGCCAGCAGTGACGCCGGGACTAGCGGGATCCACGAGCAGTACTTC
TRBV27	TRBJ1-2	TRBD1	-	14	CASSLGQGAGGYTF	TGTGCCAGCAGTTTGGGACAGGGGGCAGGTGGCTACACCTTC
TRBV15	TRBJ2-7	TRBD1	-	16	CATSRDRDRGSYEQYF	TGTGCCACCAGCAGAGACAGGGACAGGGGCTCCTACGAGCAGTACTTC
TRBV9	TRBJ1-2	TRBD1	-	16	CASSVDRTGVNYGYTF	TGTGCCAGCAGCGTAGATCGAACAGGGGTAAACTATGGCTACACCTTC
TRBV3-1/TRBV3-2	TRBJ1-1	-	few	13	CASSQDPLGGAFF	TGTGCCAGCAGCCAAGACCCCCTGGGGGGAGCTTTCTTT
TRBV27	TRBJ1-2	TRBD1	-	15	CASSLRLGQGSGYTF	TGTGCCAGCAGTTTAAGGCTGGGACAGGGATCGGGCTACACCTTC
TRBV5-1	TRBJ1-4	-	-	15	CASSLGGTAGEKLFF	TGCGCCAGCAGCTTAGGTGGTACTGCGGGAGAAAAACTGTTTTTT
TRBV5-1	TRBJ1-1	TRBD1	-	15	CASSWPDRDGTEAFF	TGCGCCAGCAGCTGGCCGGACAGGGATGGGACTGAAGCTTTCTTT
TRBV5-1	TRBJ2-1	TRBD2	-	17	CASSLLGLAGVYNEQFF	TGCGCCAGCAGCTTGTTGGGACTAGCGGGGGTCTACAATGAGCAGTTCTTC
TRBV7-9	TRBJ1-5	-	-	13	CASSRGARQPQHF	TGTGCCAGCAGCAGGGGTGCCCGGCAGCCCCAGCATTTT
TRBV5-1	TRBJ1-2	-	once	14	CASSLGSGGRGYTF	TGCGCCAGCAGCTTGGGGTCCGGGGGACGTGGCTACACCTTC
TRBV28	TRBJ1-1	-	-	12	CASILAGNKAFF	TGTGCCAGCATATTGGCAGGGAATAAAGCTTTCTTT
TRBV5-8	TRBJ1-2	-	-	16	CASSFQLGGLLYGYTF	TGTGCCAGCAGCTTCCAGCTAGGGGGACTACTCTATGGCTACACCTTC
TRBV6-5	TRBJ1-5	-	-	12	CASSPPGQPQHF	TGTGCCAGCAGCCCCCCCGGGCAGCCCCAGCATTTT
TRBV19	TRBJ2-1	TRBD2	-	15	CASRPGLAVYNEQFF	TGTGCCAGTAGACCGGGACTAGCGGTTTACAATGAGCAGTTCTTC
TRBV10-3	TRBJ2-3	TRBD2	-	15	CAISVPSGSTDTQYF	TGTGCCATCAGTGTCCCTAGCGGGAGCACAGATACGCAGTATTTT
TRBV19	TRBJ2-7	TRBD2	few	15	CASSRLFSGSYEQYF	TGTGCCAGTAGTAGGCTCTTTAGCGGGAGCTACGAGCAGTACTTC
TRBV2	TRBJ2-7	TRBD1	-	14	CASINRGQAYEQYF	TGTGCCAGCATTAACCGCGGACAGGCCTACGAGCAGTACTTC
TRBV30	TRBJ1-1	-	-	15	CAWRYGGGGQAEAFF	TGTGCCTGGAGGTACGGTGGCGGCGGGCAGGCTGAAGCTTTCTTT
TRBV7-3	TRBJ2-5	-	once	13	CASSPEGGETQYF	TGTGCCAGCAGCCCGGAAGGAGGAGAGACCCAGTACTTC
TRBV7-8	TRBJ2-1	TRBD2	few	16	CASSPQLAGGSREQFF	TGTGCCAGCAGCCCTCAACTAGCGGGGGGTTCAAGAGAGCAGTTCTTC
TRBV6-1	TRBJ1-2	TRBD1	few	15	CASSESAGGGYGYTF	TGTGCCAGCAGTGAATCCGCAGGGGGCGGCTATGGCTACACCTTC
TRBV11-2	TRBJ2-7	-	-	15	CASSFTLADIYEQYF	TGTGCCAGCAGCTTTACCTTAGCGGATATCTACGAGCAGTACTTC
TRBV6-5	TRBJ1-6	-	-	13	CASSLNYNSPLHF	TGTGCCAGCAGTTTAAATTATAATTCACCCCTCCACTTT
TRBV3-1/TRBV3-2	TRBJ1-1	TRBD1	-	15	CASSQEGGLMAEAFF	TGTGCCAGCAGCCAAGAAGGGGGCTTAATGGCTGAAGCTTTCTTT
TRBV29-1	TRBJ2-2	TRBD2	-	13	CSASGRGTGELFF	TGCAGCGCCAGCGGGAGAGGCACCGGGGAGCTGTTTTTT
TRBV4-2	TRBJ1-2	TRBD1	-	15	CASSQGETGGYGYTF	TGTGCCAGCAGCCAAGGGGAGACAGGGGGCTATGGCTACACCTTC
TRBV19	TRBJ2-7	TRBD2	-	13	CASSLGGAGEQYF	TGTGCCAGTAGCTTGGGAGGGGCCGGGGAGCAGTACTTC
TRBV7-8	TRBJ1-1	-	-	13	CASSRDRNTEAFF	TGTGCCAGCAGCCGCGACAGGAACACTGAAGCTTTCTTT
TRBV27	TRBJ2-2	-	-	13	CASSSQGTRELFF	TGTGCCAGCAGTTCACAGGGAACCAGGGAGCTGTTTTTT
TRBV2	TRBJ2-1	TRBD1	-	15	CASSGDRVYNNEQFF	TGTGCCAGCAGTGGCGACAGGGTCTATAACAATGAGCAGTTCTTC
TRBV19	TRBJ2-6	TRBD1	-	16	CASSVDRDSGANVLTF	TGTGCCAGTAGTGTCGACAGGGACTCTGGGGCCAACGTCCTGACTTTC
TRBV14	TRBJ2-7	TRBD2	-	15	CASSQWGGKTYEQYF	TGTGCCAGCAGCCAGTGGGGAGGGAAAACCTACGAGCAGTACTTC
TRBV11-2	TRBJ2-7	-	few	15	CASSLGRYSSYEQYF	TGTGCCAGCAGCTTAGGACGGTACAGCTCCTACGAGCAGTACTTC
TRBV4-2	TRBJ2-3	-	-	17	CASSPGIDSGNTDTQYF	TGTGCCAGCAGCCCAGGGATAGATTCGGGCAACACAGATACGCAGTATTTT
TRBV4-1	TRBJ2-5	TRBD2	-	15	CASSQGLATGKTQYF	TGCGCCAGCAGCCAGGGACTAGCGACTGGAAAGACCCAGTACTTC
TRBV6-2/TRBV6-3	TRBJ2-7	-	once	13	CASSYLAAYEQYF	TGTGCCAGCAGTTATTTGGCAGCCTACGAGCAGTACTTC
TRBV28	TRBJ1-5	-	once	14	CASGISQSNQPQHF	TGTGCCAGCGGCATTTCACAGAGCAATCAGCCCCAGCATTTT
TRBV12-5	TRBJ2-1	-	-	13	CASGLPLAIEQFF	TGTGCTAGTGGTTTGCCCCTAGCGATTGAGCAGTTCTTC
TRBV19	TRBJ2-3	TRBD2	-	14	CASSGLGGSDTQYF	TGTGCCAGTAGTGGCTTGGGGGGGTCAGATACGCAGTATTTT
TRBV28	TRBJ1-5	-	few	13	CASSFSGVQPQHF	TGTGCCAGCAGTTTTTCGGGGGTTCAGCCCCAGCATTTT
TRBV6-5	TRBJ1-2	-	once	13	CASSYSGSSGYTF	TGTGCCAGCAGTTACTCAGGGAGTTCTGGCTACACCTTC
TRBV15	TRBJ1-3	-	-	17	CATSGLGERSSGNTIYF	TGTGCCACCAGCGGACTTGGGGAAAGGTCCTCTGGAAACACCATATATTTT